Below, one T cell receptor beta chain is given with its context. Antigen specificity is unknown. The length of the CDR3 is 14 residues. Germline-derived CDR1 and CDR2 are MNHEY and SMNVEV (reference sequence). TCRdb re-analyzed the 5' RACE reads; it lists each CDR3 protein once, without DNA. The listing records around 180,000 distinct CDR3 sequences. This sample is drawn from a study of T cells expressing NK-cell markers. Across the whole study: Beta-chain profiling covered CD3+CD56+NKG2C+, CD3+CD56+NKG2C- and CD3+CD56-NKG2C+ sorted subsets.

Study outcomes and limitations: Roughly six donors carried dominant NKG2C+ clonotypes that made up roughly 1.0-8% of their CD8+ T cells.

This chain links TRBV27 with TRBJ2-7. This TCR came from a man aged 18-75 years in good health. Specimen: blood T cells: a sorted CD56 or NKG2C T cell subset, CD4+ or CD8+ T cells, or bulk PBMC T cells (not recorded which). The CDR3 is CASSHPMKIYEQYF.